This T cell receptor beta chain was documented in a study of CD8 T cells in Susac syndrome. Overall study findings and caveats: The study conceded that relatively few individuals underwent its TCR sequencing and HLA analysis.

V was trimmed by 4 bases and J by 0 bases, leaving 21 bases between them. Germline lookup yields CDR1 SGHNT and CDR2 YYREEE (reference sequence). The CDR3 length is 18 residues. On this clonotype: What it binds is unknown.

Sequencing of TCR beta, carried out with a high-throughput approach, was applied to CD8+ and CD4+ T cells from the blood. Bulk CD8+ and CD4+ cells came from magnetic negative isolation; CD8+ TEMRA by FACS. Random-hexamer reverse transcription was applied to about 0.5 to 1 ug RNA. TCR beta CDR3 was amplified by immunoSEQ multiplex PCR. This amplification extended across 54 Vbeta and 13 Jbeta segments. Each CDR3 protein is one row after TCRdb ran MiXCR on the immunoSEQ multiplex PCR reads. The repertoire has approximately 200,000 distinct CDR3 sequences, more than 90% of them found once; the top ten carry 0.093%.

This TCR derives from a human donor with multiple sclerosis. The sample was CD4+ T cells from PBMCs. The V and J genes are TRBV5-4 and TRBJ2-3; maybe TRBD2 (5 bases). As DNA, the CDR3 is TGTGCCAGCAGCCCGCGCGGCGCGGGTCCCAGTAGCACAGATACGCAGTATTTT. This translates into CASSPRGAGPSSTDTQYF.